This T cell receptor (beta chain) was identified during a study of immune characterization of retroperitoneal liposarcoma. TCRdb called the PCR reads again in MiXCR, with one record for every CDR3 protein. Of roughly 10,000 distinct CDR3 sequences listed, around half are singletons. This clonotype was detected many times. The CDR3 is made up of 13 amino acids. Germline CDR1 and CDR2: MDHEN and SYDVKM. Trimming shortened V by 8 bases and J by 10 bases, and 18 bases separated the two germline ends. The rearrangement uses TRBV28 and TRBJ2-1; D call uncertain. The sample comprised tumor tissue. The sequence was obtained from a female donor with retroperitoneal liposarcoma. Here the CDR3 DNA reads TGTGCCAGCTCAAAAAGGAGTAGGATAGAGCAGTTCTTC. It yields the protein CASSKRSRIEQFF.